What follows describes a single T cell receptor beta chain. Antigen specificity is unknown. This record comes from a study of a mutant IDH1 vaccine in newly diagnosed glioma. Overall study context: Either 4-6 weeks after radiotherapy alone or alongside temozolomide, vaccination was begun.

CDR3 length: 12 residues. Germline V gene lookup returns CDR1 LNHDA and CDR2 SQIVND (reference sequence). Between the trimmed V and J ends, which lost 3 bases and 5 bases, there was a span of 5 bases. Specified time point: week 5, during vaccination. Vaccination used 300 ug of mutant IDH1 20-mer peptide per dose, with topical imiquimod. TCRdb's copy holds only in-frame clones and misses some; the assay was immunoSEQ multiplex PCR. The table records over 55,000 clones, 70% to 85% of them present only once. The receptor comes from a woman aged 18-30 years with glioma. Some clones in this sample may be carry-over from other donors' samples. The chain joins TRBV19 to TRBJ2-1; unclear D gene. The input for sequencing was PBMCs, taken from a glioma patient whose treatment included an IDH1 peptide vaccine. Here the CDR3 reads CASSIGNNEQFF. In DNA, the CDR3 is TGTGCCAGTAGTATTGGGAACAATGAGCAGTTCTTC.